This paragraph covers one TCR beta chain sequence. Its antigen remains unidentified. This specimen belongs to a study of T cell repertoires in cytomegalovirus infection. The wider study: Peptides in the study included HLA-C-restricted and HLA-B-restricted CMV epitopes.

The germline V gene encodes CDR1 ENHRY and CDR2 SYGVKD. V was shortened by 0 bases and J by 4 bases, with 12 bases between the two germline ends. The CDR3 consists of 15 residues. MiXCR was run by TCRdb on the reads, yielding one entry per CDR3 protein. The sample has 700,000 to 950,000 distinct CDR3 sequences, roughly 33% seen once. Sequenced here: cultured CD8+ T cells from PBMCs, sampled from culture after CMV antigen stimulation. V gene TRBV10-3 combines with J gene TRBJ1-2; D perhaps matches TRBD1 (5 bases). The origin of this receptor is a human donor in good health (CMV status not recorded). Some clones in this sample may be carry-over from other donors' samples. Written as DNA, the CDR3 is TGTGCCATCAGTGAGTCGGGGGGAGGATTCTATGGCTACACCTTC. Its protein is CAISESGGGFYGYTF.